The 2 T cell receptor delta chains below come from one sample, sequenced in a study of gamma-delta T cells after stem cell transplantation (dated by TCRdb to the mid-2010s). Library generation was performed with RT-PCR. The listed sequencing device is Illumina MiSeq. In TCRdb, clones were called once more from the public reads by CATT, and rows of identical DNA were later combined. In this sample the table shows some 5,700 delta-chain clones, around a tenth of which occur a single time. Roughly 13% of the sample is taken by the ten largest. What was sequenced was gamma-delta T cells. The origin of the receptors is a human donor. It is not recorded whose cells these are; they may come from a transplant donor.

A note on this clone: This is likely an artifact of a read error, given a far larger clone one base away. The sample carries other DNA sequences with the same CDR3. CDR3 sequence: CACDSLGDQYTDKLIF. CDR3 coding DNA: TGTGCCTGTGACTCCCTGGGGGACCAGTACACCGACAAACTCATCTTT. V usage is TRDV2 and J usage is TRDJ1, with 8 bases fitting TRDD3. In germline, CDR1 is GEAIGNYY, CDR2 EKD. The CDR3 is 16 amino acids.

Sample share makes this clone large. The sample carries other DNA sequences with the same CDR3. The chain links TRDV2 to TRDJ1; the D is unclear. Trimming took 1 base from V and 0 from J, leaving 26 bases between them. This CDR3 region has 20 residues. Germline CDR1 is GEAIGNYY and CDR2 is EKD. The CDR3 sequence: CACDTITVADRGNNTDKLIF. The CDR3 nucleotides are TGTGCCTGTGACACGATAACAGTAGCCGACCGAGGGAATAACACCGATAAACTCATCTTT.